The 14 T cell receptor beta chains given below trace back to one sample, sequenced in a study of cytomegalovirus exposure and HLA in healthy donors. PCR primers comprised 60 Vbeta and 13 Jbeta primers. Profiled with immunoSEQ multiplex PCR; TCRdb holds only in-frame clones, not every one. The table lists roughly 110,000 clones, 74% of them singletons. Input material: PBMCs. The receptors were sampled from a human donor in good health.

This clone showed up just a few times. The chain employs TRBV4-3 and TRBJ1-1; 8 bases align to TRBD1. CDR1 is LGHNA and CDR2 is YSLEER in the germline V gene. The V segment lost 5 bases and the J segment 12 bases; nucleotides outside the gene matches: 20. The CDR3 spans 16 residues. The CDR3 reads CASSESQLRQGQAPFF. DNA of the CDR3: TGCGCCAGCAGCGAGTCCCAACTCCGACAGGGACAGGCTCCTTTCTTT.

This rearrangement joins TRBV27 to TRBJ1-1; 7 bases are a match to TRBD1. The CDR3 totals 14 residues. V was pared by 3 bases and J by 2 bases, with 3 bases of the junction left unmatched. CDR1 and CDR2 (germline): MNHEY, SMNVEV (reference sequence). CDR3 sequence (DNA): TGTGCCAGCAGTTTGGGACAGTCCAACACTGAAGCTTTCTTT. Its translation is CASSLGQSNTEAFF.

This chain links TRBV28 with TRBJ1-4; the match to TRBD1 covers 7 bases. Germline loops: CDR1 MDHEN, CDR2 SYDVKM. There are 14 residues in the CDR3. V lost 6 bases and J lost 7; bases outside the gene matches: 8. The CDR3 sequence is CASSHRQGGEKLFF. The CDR3 bases are TGTGCCAGCAGCCATCGACAGGGAGGTGAAAAACTGTTTTTT.

The chain employs TRBV6-1 and TRBJ1-5, with TRBD1 matching 7 bases. Per germline, CDR1 MNHNS and CDR2 SASEGT. This CDR3 comprises 14 residues. J lost 5 bases, V lost 0 bases, and 1 base had no gene match. The DNA of the CDR3 is TGTGCCAGCAGTGAAGCAGGGGGCTATCAGCCCCAGCATTTT. This codes for CASSEAGGYQPQHF.

In nucleotides, the CDR3 is TGTGCCAGCAGATCAAGGGGTGGAATGAATGAGCAGTTCTTC. Translating gives CASRSRGGMNEQFF. V is TRBV5-4 and J is TRBJ2-1; tentative D call: TRBD1 (5 bases). V shed 5 bases and J shed 7 bases, with 16 bases lying between them. The CDR3 has 14 residues. Per germline, CDR1 SGHNT and CDR2 YYREEE (reference sequence).

This clone was detected once. J is TRBJ2-2 and V is TRBV28, with D perhaps matching TRBD2 (6 bases). The CDR3 has 14 residues. With 1 base removed from V and 4 bases from J, the gap between germline ends came to 7 bases. The germline gives CDR1 MDHEN, CDR2 SYDVKM. CDR3 coding DNA: TGTGCCAGCAGTTTATCGGGAGTCACCGGGGAGCTGTTTTTT. Its translation: CASSLSGVTGELFF.

This chain joins TRBV19 and TRBJ1-2; 12 positions match TRBD1. Trimming took 6 bases from V and 5 from J; bases not matched to a gene: 10. The CDR3 is 16 amino acids. The germline CDR1 and CDR2 sequences are LNHDA and SQIVND (reference sequence). The CDR3 spells CASSRDRGPGGYGYTF. In DNA form, the CDR3 reads TGTGCCAGTAGCCGGGACAGGGGGCCCGGTGGTTATGGCTACACCTTC.

This sequence joins TRBV2 and TRBJ2-5, with TRBD2 matching 13 bases. The CDR3 consists of 19 residues. CDR1 is SNHLY and CDR2 is FYNNEI in the germline V gene. Trimming cost V 4 bases and J 3 bases; bases outside gene matches: 14. CDR3 protein: CASSVVATSGGSRKETQYF. Written as DNA, the CDR3 is TGTGCCAGCAGTGTTGTAGCGACTAGCGGGGGGTCCCGGAAAGAGACCCAGTACTTC.

V and J are TRBV5-1 and TRBJ1-1; 10 bases are a match to TRBD1. Germline V gene lookup returns CDR1 SGHRS and CDR2 YFSETQ. The CDR3 sequence is 13 residues long. The J segment lost 6 bases and the V segment lost 4 bases, leaving 3 bases of the junction unmatched. The CDR3 protein is CASSGGQGSEAFF. The CDR3 nucleotides are TGCGCCAGCAGCGGGGGACAGGGGTCTGAAGCTTTCTTT. The full variable domain, in which reference TRBV5-1 and TRBJ1-1 provide the parts outside the CDR3, is KAGVTQTPRYLIKTRGQQVTLSCSPISGHRSVSWYQQTPGQGLQFLFEYFSETQRNKGNFPGRFSGRQFSNSRSEMNVSTLELGDSALYLCASSGGQGSEAFFGQGTRLTVV.

This clone was seen more than once but under ten times. The chain has TRBV28 and TRBJ2-6; TRBD2 aligns across 7 bases. There are 18 residues in the CDR3. V gave up 6 bases and J gave up 2 bases; unmatched junction bases: 13. CDR1 and CDR2 from the germline V gene are MDHEN and SYDVKM. In DNA, the CDR3 is TGTGCCAGCAGCCCTCAATGGGGGGGTAAGCCTGGGGCCAACGTCCTGACTTTC. It is translated as CASSPQWGGKPGANVLTF.

The chain joins TRBV28 to TRBJ2-1, with TRBD2 identical over 12 bases. The V gene's germline CDR1 is MDHEN and CDR2 SYDVKM. Unmatched junction bases numbered 9, after V lost 2 bases and J lost 7 bases. The CDR3 is 17 residues long. CDR3 bases: TGTGCCAGCAGTTTACCCAGGACTAGCGGGATGGGAAATGAGCAGTTCTTC. Translating gives CASSLPRTSGMGNEQFF.

The rearrangement joins TRBV11-2 to TRBJ2-1, with TRBD2 matching over 13 bases. After removal of 5 bases from V and 8 bases from J, the junction contained 6 bases not matched to a gene. CDR1 is SGHAT, CDR2 FQNNGV, per germline. The CDR3 length is 15 residues. The CDR3: CASSRRTSGSDEQFF. CDR3 bases: TGTGCCAGCAGCAGAAGGACTAGCGGGAGCGATGAGCAGTTCTTC.

This rearrangement joins TRBV28 to TRBJ1-2; D might be TRBD1 (5 bases). V was shortened by 4 bases and J by 8 bases, with 14 bases between the two germline ends. The length of the CDR3 is 13 residues. Germline values: CDR1 MDHEN, CDR2 SYDVKM. The CDR3 here is CASSSTAGIGYTF. CDR3 DNA: TGTGCCAGCAGTTCGACGGCAGGGATAGGCTACACCTTC.

The chain has TRBV5-6 and TRBJ2-7; no clear D. CDR1 is SGHDT and CDR2 is YYEEEE in the germline V gene. This CDR3 has 14 amino acids. Trimming removed 2 bases from V and 0 bases from J, with 9 bases in between. CDR3 bases: TGTGCCAGCAGCTTAATTCAGCGCTCCTACGAGCAGTACTTC. Translating gives CASSLIQRSYEQYF. Drawing the rest from reference TRBV5-6 and TRBJ2-7, the complete variable domain is DAGVTQSPTHLIKTRGQQVTLRCSPKSGHDTVSWYQQALGQGPQFIFQYYEEEERQRGNFPDRFSGHQFPNYSSELNVNALLLGDSALYLCASSLIQRSYEQYFGPGTRLTVT.